The rows below give T cell receptor beta chains drawn from one sample of a study of beta chain features in type 1 diabetes. Sequenced by immunoSEQ multiplex PCR; TCRdb stores in-frame clones only, minus some. Seen here are fewer than 900,000 clones, 17% observed once, and the top ten hold 0.023%. Source material: naive CD4+ T cells from blood. These TCRs come from a young woman in good health. CDR3s include the opening cysteine and the closing phenylalanine or tryptophan. The order of the fields is D gene, clone size, J gene, V gene, CDR3 DNA, CDR3 protein. The D gene is left open where the match is weak. Rows may omit the clone size; those that give it use once, few, many or a size class.

D gene: NA
clone size: NA
J gene: TRBJ1-4
V gene: TRBV10-3
CDR3 DNA: TGTGCCATCAGTGATCCGCCTAATGAAAAACTGTTTTTT
CDR3 protein: CAISDPPNEKLFF

D gene: NA
clone size: NA
J gene: TRBJ1-5
V gene: TRBV7-9
CDR3 DNA: TGTGCCAGCAGCTTAGTCGGAGACAATCAGCCCCAGCATTTT
CDR3 protein: CASSLVGDNQPQHF

D gene: NA
clone size: NA
J gene: TRBJ2-2
V gene: TRBV7-9
CDR3 DNA: TGTGCCAGCAGCTTAGCGCGCCCCGTCGCCTACACCGGGGAGCTGTTTTTT
CDR3 protein: CASSLARPVAYTGELFF

D gene: NA
clone size: NA
J gene: TRBJ2-3
V gene: TRBV5-4
CDR3 DNA: TGTGCCAGCAGCTACCCATTAGCAGTGACGCAGTATTTT
CDR3 protein: CASSYPLAVTQYF

D gene: NA
clone size: few
J gene: TRBJ2-3
V gene: TRBV29-1
CDR3 DNA: TGCAGCGTTGAACCTGCCAGCACAGATACGCAGTATTTT
CDR3 protein: CSVEPASTDTQYF

D gene: NA
clone size: few
J gene: TRBJ1-5
V gene: TRBV4-1
CDR3 DNA: TGCGCCAGCAGCCCCGGACAGTACAATCAGCCCCAGCATTTT
CDR3 protein: CASSPGQYNQPQHF

D gene: TRBD1
clone size: few
J gene: TRBJ2-7
V gene: TRBV7-9
CDR3 DNA: TGTGCCAGCAGCGCTACAGGGGGTCGGCACGACGAGCAGTACTTC
CDR3 protein: CASSATGGRHDEQYF

D gene: TRBD2
clone size: NA
J gene: TRBJ2-5
V gene: TRBV7-2
CDR3 DNA: TGTGCCAGCAGCTTTCGGGTAGCGGGAGGATGGGAGACCCAGTACTTC
CDR3 protein: CASSFRVAGGWETQYF

D gene: NA
clone size: NA
J gene: TRBJ1-2
V gene: TRBV10-3
CDR3 DNA: TGTGCCATCAGTGAGTCAGTAGGGGAGGCGGGCTACACCTTC
CDR3 protein: CAISESVGEAGYTF

D gene: NA
clone size: NA
J gene: TRBJ1-5
V gene: TRBV18
CDR3 DNA: TGTGCCAGCTCACCGACAGGAGTCCTAAATCAGCCCCAGCATTTT
CDR3 protein: CASSPTGVLNQPQHF

D gene: TRBD2
clone size: few
J gene: TRBJ2-7
V gene: TRBV28
CDR3 DNA: TGTGCCAGCAGCCACCACGGGGGGAGGGCCGGCGAGCAGTACTTC
CDR3 protein: CASSHHGGRAGEQYF

D gene: TRBD1
clone size: NA
J gene: TRBJ1-2
V gene: TRBV7-9
CDR3 DNA: TGTGCCAGCAGCTTGTCTGCGGGACAGCTTAACTATGGCTACACCTTC
CDR3 protein: CASSLSAGQLNYGYTF

D gene: NA
clone size: NA
J gene: TRBJ2-7
V gene: TRBV7-2
CDR3 DNA: TGTGCCAGCAGCTTAGACAGGGCCTCCTACGAGCAGTACTTC
CDR3 protein: CASSLDRASYEQYF

D gene: NA
clone size: once
J gene: TRBJ1-1
V gene: TRBV10-3
CDR3 DNA: TGTGCCATCAGCACGGGGAGGAACACTGAAGCTTTCTTT
CDR3 protein: CAISTGRNTEAFF

D gene: NA
clone size: few
J gene: TRBJ1-4
V gene: TRBV29-1
CDR3 DNA: TGCAGCGTCCCACAATCCGCAACTAATGAAAAACTGTTTTTT
CDR3 protein: CSVPQSATNEKLFF

D gene: TRBD2
clone size: few
J gene: TRBJ2-1
V gene: TRBV5-1
CDR3 DNA: TGCGCCAGCAACATAGCGGGAGGCAATGAGCAGTTCTTC
CDR3 protein: CASNIAGGNEQFF

D gene: TRBD2
clone size: few
J gene: TRBJ2-1
V gene: TRBV9
CDR3 DNA: TGTGCCAGCAGCAGGACTAGCAGAAGCTCCTACAATGAGCAGTTCTTC
CDR3 protein: CASSRTSRSSYNEQFF

D gene: NA
clone size: NA
J gene: TRBJ2-6
V gene: TRBV7-2
CDR3 DNA: TGTGCCAGCAGCTCCAGCGGTGGAGGAAATGGGGCCAACGTCCTGACTTTC
CDR3 protein: CASSSSGGGNGANVLTF

D gene: NA
clone size: NA
J gene: TRBJ2-1
V gene: TRBV5-4
CDR3 DNA: TGTGCCAGCAGCTTGGGAGGGACCAAAACCTACAATGAGCAGTTCTTC
CDR3 protein: CASSLGGTKTYNEQFF

D gene: NA
clone size: few
J gene: TRBJ2-1
V gene: TRBV29-1
CDR3 DNA: TGCACCGCCACCCGACTAGTCCGAAGGCCCAGTGAGCAGTTCTTC
CDR3 protein: CTATRLVRRPSEQFF

D gene: TRBD2
clone size: once
J gene: TRBJ2-7
V gene: TRBV15
CDR3 DNA: TGTGCCACCAGCGAGAATAGCGGGAGCCAAGGCTACGAGCAGTACTTC
CDR3 protein: CATSENSGSQGYEQYF

D gene: TRBD2
clone size: NA
J gene: TRBJ2-1
V gene: TRBV7-6
CDR3 DNA: TGTGCCAGCAGCTTAGGATTAGCGGGAGGGCCTGTAGATGAGCAGTTCTTC
CDR3 protein: CASSLGLAGGPVDEQFF

D gene: NA
clone size: NA
J gene: TRBJ2-2
V gene: TRBV18
CDR3 DNA: TGTGCCAGCTCACTAAGGGTGATCCATCTCACCGGGGAGCTGTTTTTT
CDR3 protein: CASSLRVIHLTGELFF

D gene: TRBD2
clone size: once
J gene: TRBJ2-1
V gene: TRBV28
CDR3 DNA: TGTGAATGGCGGGAGGGCCCCTACAATGAGCAGTTCTTC
CDR3 protein: CEWREGPYNEQFF

D gene: NA
clone size: NA
J gene: TRBJ2-1
V gene: TRBV5-4
CDR3 DNA: TGTGCCAGCAGCTTTCAGGGGAGCTCCTACAATGAGCAGTTCTTC
CDR3 protein: CASSFQGSSYNEQFF

D gene: TRBD2
clone size: NA
J gene: TRBJ2-7
V gene: TRBV27
CDR3 DNA: TGTGCCAGCAGCCGGACTAGCGGCTACGAGCAGTACTTC
CDR3 protein: CASSRTSGYEQYF

D gene: TRBD1
clone size: NA
J gene: TRBJ2-5
V gene: TRBV2
CDR3 DNA: TGTGCCAGCAGTGACCCCCCGGGACAGTTAGAGACCCAGTACTTC
CDR3 protein: CASSDPPGQLETQYF

D gene: TRBD2
clone size: few
J gene: TRBJ2-1
V gene: TRBV5-1
CDR3 DNA: TGCGCCAGCAGCTTGGCCGGGGTAGCGGGAATGGATGAGCAGTTCTTC
CDR3 protein: CASSLAGVAGMDEQFF

D gene: NA
clone size: NA
J gene: TRBJ2-3
V gene: TRBV7-8
CDR3 DNA: TGTGCCAGCAGCTTAGCGCTCCATGGGGGTCCCACAGATACGCAGTATTTT
CDR3 protein: CASSLALHGGPTDTQYF

D gene: TRBD2
clone size: few
J gene: TRBJ2-5
V gene: TRBV9
CDR3 DNA: TGTGCCAGCAGCGCTAGCGGGACTTCTTCGGAGACCCAGTACTTC
CDR3 protein: CASSASGTSSETQYF

D gene: NA
clone size: few
J gene: TRBJ2-2
V gene: TRBV7-9
CDR3 DNA: TGTGCCAGCAGCTTAAGGCGGGCGAACACCGGGGAGCTGTTTTTT
CDR3 protein: CASSLRRANTGELFF

D gene: NA
clone size: NA
J gene: TRBJ1-2
V gene: TRBV9
CDR3 DNA: TGTGCCAGCAGCGTAGGACAGTCAGACTATGGCTACACCTTC
CDR3 protein: CASSVGQSDYGYTF

D gene: NA
clone size: NA
J gene: TRBJ2-1
V gene: TRBV19
CDR3 DNA: TGTGCCAGTAGTATATCCCGGCGAGGAACCTACAATGAGCAGTTCTTC
CDR3 protein: CASSISRRGTYNEQFF

D gene: TRBD1
clone size: NA
J gene: TRBJ1-1
V gene: TRBV5-1
CDR3 DNA: TGCGCCAGCAGCGCAGGGGGCCTTGCCACTGAAGCTTTCTTT
CDR3 protein: CASSAGGLATEAFF

D gene: NA
clone size: NA
J gene: TRBJ2-3
V gene: TRBV7-3
CDR3 DNA: TGTGCCAGCAGCTTAAAAGCGGAGATTAGCACAGATACGCAGTATTTT
CDR3 protein: CASSLKAEISTDTQYF

D gene: NA
clone size: few
J gene: TRBJ2-2
V gene: TRBV7-2
CDR3 DNA: TGTGCCAGCAGCGGATACAGGAACACCGGGGAGCTGTTTTTT
CDR3 protein: CASSGYRNTGELFF

D gene: TRBD1
clone size: NA
J gene: TRBJ2-3
V gene: TRBV6-6
CDR3 DNA: TGTGCCAGCAGTTACCGTAGGACAGGATTCACAGATACGCAGTATTTT
CDR3 protein: CASSYRRTGFTDTQYF

D gene: TRBD2
clone size: few
J gene: TRBJ2-5
V gene: TRBV6-6
CDR3 DNA: TGTGCCAGCAGTGATGAAGCGGGAGGGTCAGAGACCCAGTACTTC
CDR3 protein: CASSDEAGGSETQYF

D gene: NA
clone size: NA
J gene: TRBJ2-7
V gene: TRBV2
CDR3 DNA: TGTGCCAGTGGTGTGGGGGTAAGGGAGCAGTACTTC
CDR3 protein: CASGVGVREQYF

D gene: NA
clone size: few
J gene: TRBJ2-1
V gene: TRBV11-2
CDR3 DNA: TGTGCCAGCAGCTTAGGCTACCTCCGCGACTACAATGAGCAGTTCTTC
CDR3 protein: CASSLGYLRDYNEQFF

D gene: NA
clone size: NA
J gene: TRBJ1-1
V gene: TRBV18
CDR3 DNA: TGTGCCAGCTCACCCGCCGGGGGTGAAGCTTTCTTT
CDR3 protein: CASSPAGGEAFF

D gene: NA
clone size: few
J gene: TRBJ2-5
V gene: TRBV27
CDR3 DNA: TGTGCCAGCAGTTTAACCCCTCGGGCACCTGGTCGAGAGACCCAGTACTTC
CDR3 protein: CASSLTPRAPGRETQYF

D gene: NA
clone size: NA
J gene: TRBJ2-1
V gene: TRBV15
CDR3 DNA: TGTGCCACCAGCAGAGATATAGGGTACAATGAGCAGTTCTTC
CDR3 protein: CATSRDIGYNEQFF

D gene: NA
clone size: NA
J gene: TRBJ2-7
V gene: TRBV9
CDR3 DNA: TGTGCCAGCAGCACAAGACAGGCGCTACCGGTAAACTACGAGCAGTACTTC
CDR3 protein: CASSTRQALPVNYEQYF

D gene: NA
clone size: few
J gene: TRBJ1-2
V gene: TRBV6-5
CDR3 DNA: TGTGCCAGCAGAGACCTTAACTATGGCTACACCTTC
CDR3 protein: CASRDLNYGYTF

D gene: TRBD2
clone size: NA
J gene: TRBJ2-2
V gene: TRBV7-8
CDR3 DNA: TGTGCCAGCAGTCTAGCGGGAGGGATTCCCCGGGAGCTGTTTTTT
CDR3 protein: CASSLAGGIPRELFF

D gene: TRBD1
clone size: few
J gene: TRBJ1-2
V gene: TRBV7-2
CDR3 DNA: TGTGCCAGCAGGCAAGACAGGGCCGAAATCTATGGCTACACCTTC
CDR3 protein: CASRQDRAEIYGYTF

D gene: NA
clone size: few
J gene: TRBJ2-7
V gene: TRBV25-1
CDR3 DNA: TGTGCCAGCAGTGTAACAGGTTCCGACGAGCAGTACTTC
CDR3 protein: CASSVTGSDEQYF

D gene: NA
clone size: few
J gene: TRBJ2-3
V gene: TRBV4-1
CDR3 DNA: TGCGCCAGCAGGTCGGAGTTCGTGGCAGATACGCAGTATTTT
CDR3 protein: CASRSEFVADTQYF

D gene: NA
clone size: NA
J gene: TRBJ2-7
V gene: TRBV7-2
CDR3 DNA: TGTGCCAGCAGCTTAGCGAAAGGAGTGGGCGAGCAGTACTTC
CDR3 protein: CASSLAKGVGEQYF

D gene: TRBD2
clone size: few
J gene: TRBJ2-7
V gene: TRBV19
CDR3 DNA: TGTGCCAGTAGGCCGGAACTAGCGGCGACCTACGAGCAGTACTTC
CDR3 protein: CASRPELAATYEQYF

D gene: NA
clone size: NA
J gene: TRBJ1-2
V gene: TRBV29-1
CDR3 DNA: TGCAGCTCTCGGGGGGACTCTACAAAGCTCCAATTC
CDR3 protein: CSSRGDSTKLQF

D gene: TRBD2
clone size: NA
J gene: TRBJ2-5
V gene: TRBV4-1
CDR3 DNA: TGCGCCAGCAGCCAAGGGGTCGGCGGGAGCCCAGAGACCCAGTACTTC
CDR3 protein: CASSQGVGGSPETQYF

D gene: NA
clone size: few
J gene: TRBJ1-5
V gene: TRBV10-3
CDR3 DNA: TGTGCCATCAGTGAGGACATTTATCAGCCCCAGCATTTT
CDR3 protein: CAISEDIYQPQHF